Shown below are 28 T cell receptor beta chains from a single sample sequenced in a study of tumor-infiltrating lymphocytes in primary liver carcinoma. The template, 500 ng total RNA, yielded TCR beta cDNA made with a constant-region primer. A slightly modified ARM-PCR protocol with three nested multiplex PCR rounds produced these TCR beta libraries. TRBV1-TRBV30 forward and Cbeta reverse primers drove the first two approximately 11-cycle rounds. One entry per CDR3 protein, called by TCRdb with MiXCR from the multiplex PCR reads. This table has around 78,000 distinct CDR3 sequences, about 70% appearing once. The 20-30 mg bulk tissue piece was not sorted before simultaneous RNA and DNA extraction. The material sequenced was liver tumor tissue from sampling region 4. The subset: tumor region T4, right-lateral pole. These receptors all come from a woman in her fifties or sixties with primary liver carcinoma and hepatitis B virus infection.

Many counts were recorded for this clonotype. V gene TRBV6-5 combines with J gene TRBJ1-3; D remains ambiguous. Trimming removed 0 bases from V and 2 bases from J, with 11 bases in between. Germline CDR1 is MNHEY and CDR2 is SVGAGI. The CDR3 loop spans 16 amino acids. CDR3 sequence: CASSYSIKTTGNTIYF. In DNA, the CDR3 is TGTGCCAGCAGTTACTCGATCAAGACGACTGGAAACACCATATATTTT.

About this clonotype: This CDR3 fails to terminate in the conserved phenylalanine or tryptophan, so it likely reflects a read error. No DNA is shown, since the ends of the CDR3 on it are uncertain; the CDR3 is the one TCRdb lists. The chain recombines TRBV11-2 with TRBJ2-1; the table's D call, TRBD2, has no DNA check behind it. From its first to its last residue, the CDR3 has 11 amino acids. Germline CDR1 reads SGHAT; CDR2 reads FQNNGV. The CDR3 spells CASSTGLRKFS.

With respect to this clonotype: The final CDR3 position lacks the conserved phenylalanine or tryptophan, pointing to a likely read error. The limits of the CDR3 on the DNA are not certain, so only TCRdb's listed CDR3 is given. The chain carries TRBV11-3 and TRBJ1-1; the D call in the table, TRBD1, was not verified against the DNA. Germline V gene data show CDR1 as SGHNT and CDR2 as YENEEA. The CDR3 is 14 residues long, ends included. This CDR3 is CASSAGDSDTETFL.

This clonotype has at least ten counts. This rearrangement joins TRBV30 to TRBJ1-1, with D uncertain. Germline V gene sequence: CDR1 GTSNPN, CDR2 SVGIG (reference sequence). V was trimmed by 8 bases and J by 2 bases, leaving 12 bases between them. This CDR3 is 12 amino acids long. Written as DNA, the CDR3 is TGTGCCCACGGGAGGCACAACACTGAAGCTTTCTTT. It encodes CAHGRHNTEAFF.

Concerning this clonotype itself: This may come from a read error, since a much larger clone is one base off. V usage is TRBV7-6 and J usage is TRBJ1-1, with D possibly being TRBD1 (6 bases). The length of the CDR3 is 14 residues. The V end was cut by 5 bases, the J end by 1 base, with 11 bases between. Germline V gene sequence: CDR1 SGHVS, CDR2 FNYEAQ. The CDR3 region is CASSRGQRNTEAFF. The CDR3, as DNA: TGTGCCAGCAGCAGAGGACAGAGGAACACTGAAGCTTTCTTT.

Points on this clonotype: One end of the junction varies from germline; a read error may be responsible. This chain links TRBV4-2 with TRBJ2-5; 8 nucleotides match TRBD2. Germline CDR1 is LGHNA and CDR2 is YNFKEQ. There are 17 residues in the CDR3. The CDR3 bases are TGTGCCTGCAGCCGGTCGTGGGGGCGGGAGGACCATGAGACCCAGTACTTC. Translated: CACSRSWGREDHETQYF.

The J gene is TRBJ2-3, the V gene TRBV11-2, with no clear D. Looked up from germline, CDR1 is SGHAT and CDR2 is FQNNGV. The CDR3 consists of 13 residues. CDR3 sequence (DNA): TGTGCTAGTAGCTTAGATCGAAGAGATACGCAGTATTTT. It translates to CASSLDRRDTQYF.

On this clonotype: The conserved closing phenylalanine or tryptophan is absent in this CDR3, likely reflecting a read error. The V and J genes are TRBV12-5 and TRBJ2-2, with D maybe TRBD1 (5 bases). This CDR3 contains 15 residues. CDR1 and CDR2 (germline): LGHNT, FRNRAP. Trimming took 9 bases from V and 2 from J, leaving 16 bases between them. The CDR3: CASGQGRINTGELFL. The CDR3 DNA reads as TGTGCTAGCGGCCAGGGCAGAATTAACACCGGGGAGCTGTTTTTA.

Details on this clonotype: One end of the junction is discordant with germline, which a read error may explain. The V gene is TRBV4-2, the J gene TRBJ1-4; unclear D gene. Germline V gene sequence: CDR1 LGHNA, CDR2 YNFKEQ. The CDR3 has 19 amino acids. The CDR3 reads CPSSQGRKLADATNEKLFF. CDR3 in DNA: TGTCCCAGCAGTCAAGGACGAAAACTAGCCGACGCAACTAATGAAAAACTGTTTTTT.

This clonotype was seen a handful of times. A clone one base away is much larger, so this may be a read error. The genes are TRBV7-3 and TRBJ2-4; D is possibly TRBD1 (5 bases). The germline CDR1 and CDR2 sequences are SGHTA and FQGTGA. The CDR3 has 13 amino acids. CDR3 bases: TGTGCCAACAGCTTAAATGGACAAGGGATTCAGTACTTC. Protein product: CANSLNGQGIQYF.

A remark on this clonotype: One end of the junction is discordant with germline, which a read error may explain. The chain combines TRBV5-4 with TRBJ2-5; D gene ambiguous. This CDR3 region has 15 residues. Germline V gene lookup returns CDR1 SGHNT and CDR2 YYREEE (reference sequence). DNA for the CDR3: TGTGCCAGCAAATCCCCTTGGGTGACGGTAGAGGCCCAGTACTTC. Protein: CASKSPWVTVEAQYF. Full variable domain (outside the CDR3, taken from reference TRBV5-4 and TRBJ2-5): ETGVTQSPTHLIKTRGQQVTLRCSSQSGHNTVSWYQQALGQGPQFIFQYYREEENGRGNFPPRFSGLQFPNYSSELNVNALELDDSALYLCASKSPWVTVEAQYFGPGTRLLVL.

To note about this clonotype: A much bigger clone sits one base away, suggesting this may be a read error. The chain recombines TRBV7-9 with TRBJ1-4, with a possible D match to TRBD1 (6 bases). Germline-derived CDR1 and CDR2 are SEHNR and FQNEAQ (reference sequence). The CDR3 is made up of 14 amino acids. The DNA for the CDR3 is TGTACCAGCAGCTTTGACAGGAGGAATGAAAAACTGTTTTTT. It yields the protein CTSSFDRRNEKLFF.

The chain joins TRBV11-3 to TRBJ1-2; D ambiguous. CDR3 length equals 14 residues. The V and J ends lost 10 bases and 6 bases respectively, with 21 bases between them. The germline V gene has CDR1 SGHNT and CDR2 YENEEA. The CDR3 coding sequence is TGTGCCAACACCTTAGCGACGGTTCTTAATGGCTACACCTTC. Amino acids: CANTLATVLNGYTF.

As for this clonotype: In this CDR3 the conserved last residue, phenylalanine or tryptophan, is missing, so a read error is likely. The CDR3 reads CASNGLAGADTQYL. The CDR3 DNA is TGTGCCAGCAATGGACTAGCGGGAGCAGATACGCAGTATCTT. The genes are TRBV6-1 and TRBJ2-3, with 13 bases lining up with TRBD2. V trimming: 7 bases; J trimming: 4 bases; junction bases outside the gene matches: 2. This CDR3 comprises 14 residues. Per germline, CDR1 MNHNS and CDR2 SASEGT.

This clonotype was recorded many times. CDR3: CASSLAQGAYSGNTIYF. The DNA for the CDR3 is TGTGCCAGCAGCTTGGCACAGGGGGCTTACTCTGGAAACACCATATATTTT. The rearrangement links TRBV7-9 to TRBJ1-3; TRBD1 matches 9 bases. Trimming cost V 3 bases and J 0 bases; bases outside gene matches: 6. The CDR3 is 17 amino acids. The V gene's germline CDR1 is SEHNR and CDR2 FQNEAQ (reference sequence).

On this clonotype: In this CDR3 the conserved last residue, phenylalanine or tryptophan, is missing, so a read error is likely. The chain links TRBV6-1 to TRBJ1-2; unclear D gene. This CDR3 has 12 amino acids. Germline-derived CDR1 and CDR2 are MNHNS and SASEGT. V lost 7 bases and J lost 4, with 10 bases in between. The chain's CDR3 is CASNLQTYGYTL. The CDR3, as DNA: TGTGCCAGCAACTTGCAGACCTATGGCTACACCTTA.

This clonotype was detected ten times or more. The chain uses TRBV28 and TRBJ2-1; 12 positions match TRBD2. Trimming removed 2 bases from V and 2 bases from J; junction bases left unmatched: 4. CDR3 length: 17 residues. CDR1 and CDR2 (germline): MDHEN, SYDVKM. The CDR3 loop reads CASSLGTSGRPYNEQFF. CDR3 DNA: TGTGCCAGCAGTTTAGGAACTAGCGGGAGGCCCTACAATGAGCAGTTCTTC.

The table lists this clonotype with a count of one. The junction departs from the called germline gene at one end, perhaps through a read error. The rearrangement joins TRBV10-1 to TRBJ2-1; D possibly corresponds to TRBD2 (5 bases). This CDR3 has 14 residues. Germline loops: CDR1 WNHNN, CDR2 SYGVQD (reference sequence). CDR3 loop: CTSSEGVSYNEQLF. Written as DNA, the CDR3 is TGCACCAGCAGTGAGGGAGTCTCCTACAATGAGCAGTTATTC.

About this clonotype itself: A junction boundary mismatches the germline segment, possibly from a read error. The CDR3 region has the DNA TGTGCCAGCAGCTTAGCGTGGGACAGGGACGAGCACTACTTC. It translates to CASSLAWDRDEHYF. The rearrangement uses TRBV7-9 and TRBJ2-7; 9 nucleotides line up with TRBD1. Germline CDR1 and CDR2: SEHNR and FQNEAQ (reference sequence). CDR3 size: 14 residues.

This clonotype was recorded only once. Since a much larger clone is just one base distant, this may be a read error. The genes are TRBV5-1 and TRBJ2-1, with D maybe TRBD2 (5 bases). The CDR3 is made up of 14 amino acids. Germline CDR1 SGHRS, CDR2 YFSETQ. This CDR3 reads CASSLGELYNDQFF. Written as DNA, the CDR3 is TGCGCCAGCAGCTTGGGGGAGCTTTACAATGACCAGTTCTTC.

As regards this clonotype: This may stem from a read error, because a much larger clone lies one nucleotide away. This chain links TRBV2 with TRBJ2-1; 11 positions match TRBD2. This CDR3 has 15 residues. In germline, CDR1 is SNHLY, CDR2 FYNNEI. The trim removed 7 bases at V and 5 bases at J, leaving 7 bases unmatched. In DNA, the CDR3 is TGTGCCAGCACCACCGGACTAGCGGGCAACAATGAGCAGTTCTTC. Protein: CASTTGLAGNNEQFF. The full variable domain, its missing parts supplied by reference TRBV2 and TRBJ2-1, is EPEVTQTPSHQVTQMGQEVILRCVPISNHLYFYWYRQILGQKVEFLVSFYNNEISEKSEIFDDQFSVERPDGSNFTLKIRSTKLEDSAMYFCASTTGLAGNNEQFFGPGTRLTVL.

The CDR3 spells CAISEVGETGKQYF. The CDR3 DNA follows: TGTGCCATTAGCGAAGTGGGAGAAACTGGCAAGCAGTACTTC. V gene TRBV10-3 combines with J gene TRBJ2-7; D might be TRBD2 (5 bases). This CDR3 has 14 residues. V lost 9 bases and J lost 8, with 23 bases in between. Germline-derived CDR1 and CDR2 are ENHRY and SYGVKD.

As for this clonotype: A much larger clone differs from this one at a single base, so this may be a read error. In DNA, the CDR3 is TGTGCCAGCAGCTTAGAAACAGGCACAGATATGCAGTATTTT. This encodes CASSLETGTDMQYF. The V gene is TRBV7-8, the J gene TRBJ2-3; tentatively, D is TRBD1 (5 bases). Germline V lookup: CDR1 SGHVS, CDR2 FQNEAQ. This CDR3 has 14 amino acids.

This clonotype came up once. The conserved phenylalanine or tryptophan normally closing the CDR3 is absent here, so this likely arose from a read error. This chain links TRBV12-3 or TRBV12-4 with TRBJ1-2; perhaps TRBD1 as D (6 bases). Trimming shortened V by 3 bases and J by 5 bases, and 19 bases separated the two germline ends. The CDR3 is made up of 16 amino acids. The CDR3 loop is CASSFSISGGGYGYTL. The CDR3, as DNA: TGTGCCAGCAGTTTCTCCATCTCGGGGGGCGGGTATGGCTACACCCTC.

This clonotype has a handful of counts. The CDR3 sequence: CATSDPMGLAGGGTDTQYF. The CDR3 DNA reads as TGTGCCACCAGTGATCCTATGGGACTAGCGGGAGGTGGAACAGATACGCAGTATTTT. V gene TRBV24-1 combines with J gene TRBJ2-3; TRBD2 agrees at 15 bases. V shed 3 bases, J shed 3 bases, and the junction held 9 bases outside the gene matches. The CDR3 consists of 19 residues. The germline gives CDR1 KGHDR, CDR2 SFDVKD.

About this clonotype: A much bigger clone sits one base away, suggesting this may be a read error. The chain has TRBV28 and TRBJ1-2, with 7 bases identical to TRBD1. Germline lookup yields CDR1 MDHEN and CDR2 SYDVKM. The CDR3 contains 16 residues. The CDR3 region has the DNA TGTGCCAGCAGAAACAGGGACAGTCTTGCGCCCTATAGCTACACCTTC. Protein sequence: CASRNRDSLAPYSYTF.

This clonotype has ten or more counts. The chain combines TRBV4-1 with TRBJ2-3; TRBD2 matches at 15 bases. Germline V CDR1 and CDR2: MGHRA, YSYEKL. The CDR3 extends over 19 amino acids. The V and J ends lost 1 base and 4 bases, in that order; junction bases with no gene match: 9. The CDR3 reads CASSQVLGLAGGRADTQYF. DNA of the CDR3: TGCGCCAGCAGCCAAGTCCTAGGACTAGCGGGAGGGAGGGCAGATACGCAGTATTTT.

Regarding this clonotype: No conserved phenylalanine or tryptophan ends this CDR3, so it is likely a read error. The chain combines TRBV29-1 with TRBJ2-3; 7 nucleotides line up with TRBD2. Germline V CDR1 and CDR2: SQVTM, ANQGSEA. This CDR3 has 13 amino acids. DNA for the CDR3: TGCGGCGCATTAACACGGGAGGCAGATACACAGTATTTG. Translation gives CGALTREADTQYL.